The clone carrying this T cell receptor beta chain has just a few counts. The antigen is not known. The data originate from a study of PD-1 blockade in classical Hodgkin lymphoma. Study-level points and caveats: CD4+ TCR diversity, unlike CD8+, climbed significantly by C4D1. It was reported that newly diagnosed patients had less baseline TCR diversity than healthy donors.

All patients experienced relapse after autologous stem cell transplantation, and brentuximab vedotin exposure was variable. Complete response, partial response or progressive disease were the best responses. This CDR3 is built from 16 residues. Looked up from germline, CDR1 is SGHTA and CDR2 is FQGTGA. V shed 4 bases and J shed 2 bases, with 15 bases lying between them. Assay: immunoSEQ multiplex PCR; the TCRdb copy retains only in-frame clones and omits some. Among some 60,000 clones listed, about 92% were seen once. Sequenced material: peripheral blood mononuclear cells (PBMCs), taken at baseline. The receptor's source is a human donor with classical Hodgkin lymphoma. The chain uses TRBV7-3 and TRBJ2-1; D perhaps matches TRBD1 (6 bases). CDR3 sequence (DNA): TGTGCCAGCAGCTCGGTCCGGGACACGACCTACAATGAGCAGTTCTTC. Encoded protein: CASSSVRDTTYNEQFF.